The 17 T cell receptor beta chains listed next were all sequenced from one sample in a study of OX40 agonist ivuxolimab in advanced cancers. Produced via immunoSEQ multiplex PCR; TCRdb's table is partial and in-frame only. Of approximately 110,000 clones listed, roughly 90% are singletons. Source: CD4+ or CD8+ T cells sorted from blood, taken in a trial of the OX40 agonist ivuxolimab. All receptors derive from an adult with an advanced solid tumor such as melanoma, head and neck, liver or kidney cancer.

The chain's CDR3 is CASSQRHTGELFF. The CDR3 DNA reads as TGTGCCAGCAGTCAACGACACACCGGGGAGCTGTTTTTT. The chain links TRBV2 to TRBJ2-2; unclear D gene. V lost 5 bases to trimming and J lost 3 bases, with 7 bases between them. The CDR3 has 13 amino acids. Per germline, CDR1 SNHLY and CDR2 FYNNEI.

CDR3 loop: CASSIGGALKGANVLTF. CDR3 nucleotides: TGTGCCAGCAGTATCGGGGGAGCCCTGAAGGGGGCCAACGTCCTGACTTTC. V and J are TRBV5-4 and TRBJ2-6; a possible D gene is TRBD2 (6 bases). The CDR3 has 17 residues. Trimming cost V 5 bases and J 4 bases, with 19 bases left between them. Germline lookup yields CDR1 SGHNT and CDR2 YYREEE (reference sequence).

V gene TRBV5-1 combines with J gene TRBJ1-4; TRBD1 might be the D (6 bases). Germline V gene data show CDR1 as SGHRS and CDR2 as YFSETQ. CDR3 length: 16 residues. V gave up 0 bases and J gave up 7 bases, with 16 bases separating them. The CDR3 DNA reads TGCGCCAGCAGCTTGGACTTTGGCAGGGGAGGTGAAAAACTGTTTTTT. Translation gives CASSLDFGRGGEKLFF.

The chain has TRBV5-1 and TRBJ2-7, with D possibly being TRBD2 (5 bases). This CDR3 spans 14 amino acids. Germline values: CDR1 SGHRS, CDR2 YFSETQ. The germline V and J ends were trimmed by 0 bases and 5 bases, with 12 bases remaining between them. CDR3 residues: CASSLAAGKNEQYF. CDR3 sequence (DNA): TGCGCCAGCAGCTTGGCCGCGGGCAAAAACGAGCAGTACTTC.

This chain uses TRBV25-1 with TRBJ1-2; 8 bases map to TRBD1. CDR3 length equals 15 residues. Germline assignment: CDR1 MGHDK and CDR2 SYGVNS. Germline trimming cut 2 bases from V and 0 bases from J; bases unmatched to any gene: 2. CDR3 loop: CASSEQGAANYGYTF. For the CDR3, the DNA is TGTGCCAGCAGTGAACAGGGGGCAGCTAACTATGGCTACACCTTC.

The V and J genes are TRBV2 and TRBJ1-1, with 7 bases identical to TRBD1. CDR3 length equals 14 residues. Germline CDR1 SNHLY, CDR2 FYNNEI. V shed 8 bases, J shed 1 base, and the junction held 7 bases outside the gene matches. The CDR3 nucleotides are TGTGCCAGCTCCCGGGACAGAGAGAACACTGAAGCTTTCTTT. Translating gives CASSRDRENTEAFF.

The V and J genes are TRBV25-1 and TRBJ2-5; D unclear. The germline V and J ends were trimmed by 2 bases and 5 bases, with 12 bases remaining between them. This CDR3 contains 14 residues. Germline V CDR1 and CDR2: MGHDK, SYGVNS. CDR3 bases: TGTGCCAGCAGTGAAAGTATGTCCTCGGAGACCCAGTACTTC. Its translation: CASSESMSSETQYF. Full variable domain (rest looked up from reference TRBV25-1 and TRBJ2-5): EADIYQTPRYLVIGTGKKITLECSQTMGHDKMYWYQQDPGMELHLIHYSYGVNSTEKGDLSSESTVSRIRTEHFPLTLESARPSHTSQYLCASSESMSSETQYFGPGTRLLVL.

As regards this clone: This CDR3 is also generated by other DNA sequences in the sample. The rearrangement links TRBV7-9 to TRBJ1-1; weak D call: TRBD1 (5 bases). Germline V gives CDR1 SEHNR, CDR2 FQNEAQ (reference sequence). V lost 10 bases and J 5 bases, leaving 20 bases between the germline ends. The length of the CDR3 is 14 residues. In DNA, the CDR3 is TGTGCCACGCGCCAGGACCCCGAGGGGACTGAAGCTTTCTTT. Translated, it gives CATRQDPEGTEAFF.

The chain joins TRBV5-1 to TRBJ2-7; D uncertain. Germline loops: CDR1 SGHRS, CDR2 YFSETQ. V lost 4 bases, J lost 4 bases, and 9 bases lay in between. The CDR3 runs 12 residues. The CDR3 DNA sequence: TGCGCCAGCAGCCCTAGTGGTTACGAGCAGTACTTC. It specifies CASSPSGYEQYF.

This chain connects TRBV5-6 to TRBJ2-3, with unresolved D. Trimming left V 6 bases short and J 1 base short, with 18 bases between. This CDR3 contains 16 residues. The germline V gene encodes CDR1 SGHDT and CDR2 YYEEEE. The CDR3 DNA reads as TGTGCCAGCACCCGAAGGTCCCCTCTGCGCACAGATACGCAGTATTTT. Protein sequence: CASTRRSPLRTDTQYF.

CDR3 nucleotides: TGTGCCAGAAAACTCAGAATAAGGGGGTCCTACGAGCAGTACTTC. The encoded protein is CARKLRIRGSYEQYF. The chain combines TRBV21-1 with TRBJ2-7; the listed D gene, TRBD1, was not tested against the DNA. TRBV21-1 is a listed pseudogene. This CDR3 has 15 amino acids.

This chain connects TRBV6-1 to TRBJ1-5; D gene unclear. The V and J ends lost 2 bases and 3 bases respectively, with 11 bases between them. Per germline, CDR1 MNHNS and CDR2 SASEGT. The CDR3 is made up of 15 amino acids. The CDR3 protein is CASSELRSLNQPQHF. The CDR3 DNA follows: TGTGCCAGCAGTGAACTCAGGAGCCTCAATCAGCCCCAGCATTTT.

This rearrangement joins TRBV5-4 to TRBJ2-1; 8 positions agree with TRBD2. The CDR3 is 12 residues long. CDR1 and CDR2 (germline): SGHNT, YYREEE (reference sequence). Trimming took 9 bases from V and 13 from J; bases not matched to a gene: 12. In nucleotides, the CDR3 is TGTGCCACCGTGGCGGGGGGAGGGCATCAGTTCTTC. Amino acid sequence: CATVAGGGHQFF.

The V call is TRBV7-8, the J call TRBJ2-3, with D perhaps assigned TRBD1 or TRBD2 (5 bases each). Germline lookup yields CDR1 SGHVS and CDR2 FQNEAQ. The V end lost 4 bases, the J end lost 0 bases, and 11 bases lay between the germline ends. CDR3 size: 15 residues. Here the CDR3 DNA reads TGTGCCAGCAGCTCGCTCGGGACCAGCACAGATACGCAGTATTTT. Translated: CASSSLGTSTDTQYF. Full variable domain (missing parts from reference TRBV7-8 and TRBJ2-3): GAGVSQSPRYKVAKRGQDVALRCDPISGHVSLFWYQQALGQGPEFLTYFQNEAQLDKSGLPSDRFFAERPEGSVSTLKIQRTQQEDSAVYLCASSSLGTSTDTQYFGPGTRLTVL.

The table lists this clone with a count of one. This sequence joins TRBV27 and TRBJ1-4, with D unresolved. The germline CDR1 and CDR2 sequences are MNHEY and SMNVEV (reference sequence). V lost 3 bases to trimming and J lost 4 bases, with 9 bases between them. The CDR3 runs to 14 residues. CDR3 in DNA: TGTGCCAGCAGTTTGAGACGTGATAATGAAAAACTGTTTTTT. Translating it yields CASSLRRDNEKLFF.

The chain has TRBV30 and TRBJ1-2; D gene unclear. This CDR3 comprises 15 residues. Germline loops: CDR1 GTSNPN, CDR2 SVGIG (reference sequence). V lost 0 bases and J 8 bases, leaving 19 bases between the germline ends. CDR3 loop: CAWSVLPPGLGGYTF. The CDR3 DNA reads TGTGCCTGGAGTGTACTCCCTCCGGGCCTGGGGGGCTACACCTTC.

Here the CDR3 DNA reads TGTGCCAGCAGCGACCGGGATCATTGGCGGGGAGAGACCCAGTACTTC. It yields the protein CASSDRDHWRGETQYF. This chain uses TRBV11-3 with TRBJ2-5; a weak D match, TRBD2 (6 bases). Trimming cost V 5 bases and J 4 bases, with 20 bases left between them. Germline V gene sequence: CDR1 SGHNT, CDR2 YENEEA. The CDR3 covers 16 residues.